The 15 T cell receptor beta chains listed next were all sequenced from one sample in a study of blood T cell repertoires in COVID-19. Here immunoSEQ multiplex PCR was the method, and the copy in TCRdb shows in-frame clones only, minus some. The sample yields about 120,000 clones, roughly 90% seen once. Sequenced input: peripheral blood. The receptor set was obtained from a woman aged 60-75 years with COVID-19, enrolled during active disease.

The chain uses TRBV5-6 and TRBJ2-7; weak D call: TRBD1 (6 bases). CDR1 is SGHDT, CDR2 YYEEEE, per germline. V was pared by 4 bases and J by 7 bases, with 27 bases between. The length of the CDR3 is 17 residues. Here the CDR3 DNA reads TGTGCCAGCAGCGGGGAACGAACGGACAGCCTAATGGGGGAGCAGTACTTC. It specifies CASSGERTDSLMGEQYF.

This clone was recorded only once. The chain has TRBV25-1 and TRBJ2-7; D is possibly TRBD2 (5 bases). CDR3 length equals 14 residues. Between the trimmed V and J ends, which lost 0 bases and 6 bases, there was a span of 12 bases. Germline V gene lookup returns CDR1 MGHDK and CDR2 SYGVNS. The CDR3 DNA reads TGTGCCAGCAGTGAATATGGCAGTGGACTCGAGCAGTACTTC. This translates into CASSEYGSGLEQYF.

The genes are TRBV11-2 and TRBJ1-5; D might be TRBD1 (5 bases). The V gene lost 1 base and the J gene lost 4 bases, with 14 bases spanning the gap. The germline V gene has CDR1 SGHAT and CDR2 FQNNGV. This CDR3 comprises 16 residues. CDR3 sequence: CASSLGPGQNNQPQHF. The CDR3 nucleotides read TGTGCCAGCAGCTTAGGGCCAGGGCAAAATAATCAGCCCCAGCATTTT.

The chain is built from TRBV5-4 and TRBJ2-5, with D uncertain. The CDR3 consists of 11 residues. V lost 3 bases and J 8 bases, leaving 8 bases between the germline ends. Germline V lookup: CDR1 SGHNT, CDR2 YYREEE (reference sequence). CDR3 nucleotide sequence: TGTGCCAGCAGCTACGACTCTACCCAGTACTTC. This encodes CASSYDSTQYF.

V usage is TRBV5-1 and J usage is TRBJ2-7, with 8 bases matching TRBD1. Germline V gives CDR1 SGHRS, CDR2 YFSETQ. V gave up 0 bases and J gave up 11 bases; unmatched junction bases: 10. This CDR3 has 14 residues. CDR3: CASSLGVRGQEEYF. In DNA, the CDR3 is TGCGCCAGCAGCTTGGGGGTCAGGGGGCAGGAAGAGTACTTC.

CDR3 region: CASSSTGINTGELFF. In DNA, the CDR3 is TGTGCCAGCAGTAGCACAGGGATAAACACCGGGGAGCTGTTTTTT. V and J are TRBV7-2 and TRBJ2-2; possibly TRBD1 for D (6 bases). Germline CDR1 is SGHTA and CDR2 is FQGNSA. The CDR3 has 15 amino acids. V shed 6 bases and J shed 2 bases, with 13 bases lying between them.

The V and J genes are TRBV10-3 and TRBJ2-2; 9 bases map to TRBD2. Germline values: CDR1 ENHRY, CDR2 SYGVKD. The CDR3 is 19 amino acids. With V trimmed by 2 bases and J by 4 bases, 14 bases remained unmatched. The CDR3 region has the DNA TGTGCCATCAGTGAGGGCGGGACTAGCCTCGTCGTGAGCACCGGGGAGCTGTTTTTT. It codes for CAISEGGTSLVVSTGELFF.

The CDR3: CATSREDRNTGELFF. The CDR3 DNA is TGTGCCACCAGCAGAGAGGACAGGAACACCGGGGAGCTGTTTTTT. J is TRBJ2-2 and V is TRBV15, with a weak D call TRBD1 (6 bases). The germline V gene has CDR1 LNHNV and CDR2 YYDKDF (reference sequence). Trimming stripped 0 bases from V and 1 base from J, with 6 bases between. The CDR3 is 15 amino acids.

The sample holds one count of this clone. The V and J genes are TRBV27 and TRBJ1-2, with D perhaps TRBD1 (5 bases). Germline CDR1 and CDR2: MNHEY and SMNVEV (reference sequence). Between the trimmed V and J ends, which lost 3 bases and 8 bases, there was a span of 13 bases. There are 13 residues in the CDR3. CDR3 amino acids: CASSLNPRGGYTF. The CDR3 DNA follows: TGTGCCAGCAGTTTGAATCCAAGGGGCGGCTACACCTTC.

The chain combines TRBV2 with TRBJ2-3; the D is unclear. V dropped 6 bases and J dropped 2 bases, with 9 bases sitting between them. From germline, CDR1 is SNHLY and CDR2 FYNNEI. This CDR3 is built from 13 residues. The CDR3 DNA reads as TGTGCCAGCAGGAGGTTAGACACAGATACGCAGTATTTT. This encodes CASRRLDTDTQYF.

The genes are TRBV7-2 and TRBJ1-1; 8 bases line up with TRBD1. Unmatched junction bases numbered 7, after V lost 1 base and J lost 0 bases. The CDR3 runs to 17 residues. Looked up from germline, CDR1 is SGHTA and CDR2 is FQGNSA. CDR3 nucleotide sequence: TGTGCCAGCAGCTTAGTCAGGGGGCCCCGCATGAACACTGAAGCTTTCTTT. Residues: CASSLVRGPRMNTEAFF.

V gene TRBV10-3 combines with J gene TRBJ1-2, with 8 bases that match TRBD1. Germline V gives CDR1 ENHRY, CDR2 SYGVKD. This CDR3 is built from 14 residues. The trim removed 3 bases at V and 11 bases at J, leaving 11 bases unmatched. This CDR3 is CAISDNRRQGRYTF. The DNA for the CDR3 is TGTGCCATCAGTGATAATCGTCGACAGGGGCGTTACACCTTC.

This rearrangement joins TRBV28 to TRBJ2-7; 7 nucleotides match TRBD2. Looked up from germline, CDR1 is MDHEN and CDR2 is SYDVKM. The length of the CDR3 is 12 residues. V shed 5 bases, J shed 4 bases, and the junction held 2 bases outside the gene matches. The CDR3 protein is CASSPGGYEQYF. The CDR3 nucleotides read TGTGCCAGCAGTCCGGGGGGATACGAGCAGTACTTC.

The genes are TRBV11-2 and TRBJ1-2, with 8 bases fitting TRBD1. Trimming cost V 4 bases and J 0 bases; bases outside gene matches: 13. CDR1 and CDR2 from the germline V gene are SGHAT and FQNNGV. The CDR3 runs to 18 residues. CDR3 in amino acids: CASSSDREGRFTNYGYTF. In DNA, the CDR3 is TGTGCCAGCAGCTCGGACAGGGAAGGTCGTTTTACTAACTATGGCTACACCTTC.

This chain uses TRBV19 with TRBJ2-1, with TRBD1 matching 7 bases. The germline CDR1 and CDR2 sequences are LNHDA and SQIVND (reference sequence). J lost 4 bases, V lost 4 bases, and 10 bases had no gene match. The CDR3 consists of 16 residues. Here the CDR3 reads CASSKGAALIYNEQFF. CDR3 bases: TGTGCCAGTAGTAAGGGGGCCGCCCTCATTTACAATGAGCAGTTCTTC.